This T cell receptor (beta chain) was sequenced during a study of cytomegalovirus exposure and HLA in healthy donors. Whole-study results and caveats: Further analysis was carried out later, and it showed several of the most significant clusters appearing linked to common viral pathogens. Earlier findings revealed that most TCR beta V segments proved productive either about 87% or about 30% of the time. Later analysis associated a missense DCLRE1C variant with TCR beta V- and J-gene trimming.

Comment on this clone: Its antigen is not identified.

Amplification used 60 Vbeta primers and 13 Jbeta primers. The repertoire was sequenced with immunoSEQ multiplex PCR; TCRdb's copy has only in-frame clones and lacks some. Of about 120,000 clones listed, roughly 80% are singletons. Germline values: CDR1 SGHTA, CDR2 FQGNSA. The CDR3 spans 15 residues. Trimming took 5 bases from V and 4 from J; bases not matched to a gene: 10. Specimen: PBMCs. This clonotype originated in a young man in good health and CMV-seronegative. This chain joins TRBV7-2 and TRBJ2-7, with 8 bases that match TRBD2. CDR3: CASSPRGRGGYEQYF. The CDR3 nucleotides read TGTGCCAGCAGCCCGAGGGGTCGGGGGGGTTACGAGCAGTACTTC. The variable domain in full, completed from reference TRBV7-2 and TRBJ2-7, reads GAGVSQSPSNKVTEKGKDVELRCDPISGHTALYWYRQSLGQGLEFLIYFQGNSAPDKSGLPSDRFSAERTGGSVSTLTIQRTQQEDSAVYLCASSPRGRGGYEQYFGPGTRLTVT.